The clone carrying this T cell receptor beta chain has ten or more counts. TCRdb reanalysed the 5' RACE reads using MiXCR and keeps one entry per CDR3 protein. The table records about 250,000 distinct CDR3 sequences, over 15% of them present only once. The sample originates from a study of T-cell memory formation after mild COVID-19. With V trimmed by 4 bases and J by 7 bases, 3 bases remained unmatched. The CDR3 contains 12 residues. Germline CDR1 is LGHDT and CDR2 is YNNKEL (reference sequence). The source of this sequence is an adult woman who had mild COVID-19 (a few samples of this study predate the infection). Cell type and time point are not known. The chain uses TRBV3-1 and TRBJ2-7; 8 nucleotides align to TRBD2. The sequenced sample consisted of PBMCs or a T cell subset sorted from them (not recorded which). CDR3 amino acids: CASSLLAGEQYF. The CDR3, as DNA: TGTGCCAGCAGCCTTCTAGCGGGTGAGCAGTACTTC.